This entry lists 16 T cell receptor beta chains sequenced from one sample in a study of T cell responses to AZD1222 COVID-19 vaccine. Clones were sequenced by immunoSEQ multiplex PCR, and TCRdb holds only the in-frame ones, with some missing. This sample has roughly 150,000 clones; about 90% occur once, and the top ten carry 1.5% to 2%. Sequenced material: peripheral blood, taken on day 0 of AZD1222 vaccination. All receptors come from an adult in good health.

The CDR3 loop is CAWVRDFSNYGYTF. CDR3 coding DNA: TGTGCCTGGGTCCGGGACTTTTCTAACTATGGCTACACCTTC. This chain connects TRBV30 to TRBJ1-2; D perhaps matches TRBD1 (5 bases). The germline V gene has CDR1 GTSNPN and CDR2 SVGIG (reference sequence). The CDR3 covers 14 residues. V dropped 5 bases and J dropped 0 bases, with 13 bases sitting between them.

This chain uses TRBV5-4 with TRBJ2-1; D is uncertain. Germline assignment: CDR1 SGHNT and CDR2 YYREEE (reference sequence). The length of the CDR3 is 15 residues. V lost 4 bases, J lost 4 bases, and 15 bases lay in between. CDR3 in DNA: TGTGCCAGCAGCCCTTCCGGCGGAAGGTACAATGAGCAGTTCTTC. The encoded protein is CASSPSGGRYNEQFF.

The J gene is TRBJ2-5, the V gene TRBV28, with 9 bases identical to TRBD2. After removal of 5 bases from V and 4 bases from J, the junction contained 11 bases not matched to a gene. CDR1 is MDHEN and CDR2 is SYDVKM in the germline V gene. The length of the CDR3 is 16 residues. CDR3 in DNA: TGTGCCAGCAGTAAACTTGTGCGGGAGGGAAGAGAGACCCAGTACTTC. Residues: CASSKLVREGRETQYF.

This chain links TRBV5-1 with TRBJ2-7; D is unclear. CDR3 length equals 13 residues. V lost 0 bases, J lost 3 bases, and 7 bases lay in between. Germline CDR1 SGHRS, CDR2 YFSETQ. CDR3 nucleotide sequence: TGCGCCAGCAGCTTGGCAGACAACTACGAGCAGTACTTC. It translates to CASSLADNYEQYF. Full variable domain (rest looked up from reference TRBV5-1 and TRBJ2-7): KAGVTQTPRYLIKTRGQQVTLSCSPISGHRSVSWYQQTPGQGLQFLFEYFSETQRNKGNFPGRFSGRQFSNSRSEMNVSTLELGDSALYLCASSLADNYEQYFGPGTRLTVT.

This CDR3 reads CASGFSGKGGDNEQFF. In DNA form, the CDR3 reads TGCGCCAGCGGATTTAGCGGGAAGGGAGGAGACAATGAGCAGTTCTTC. This chain uses TRBV23-1 with TRBJ2-1; 8 bases agree with TRBD2. TRBV23-1 is flagged as an ORF with uncertain function. The CDR3 covers 16 residues. After removal of 8 bases from V and 5 bases from J, the junction contained 14 bases not matched to a gene.

The chain recombines TRBV2 with TRBJ2-7; no reliable D call. There are 11 residues in the CDR3. V lost 7 bases and J 6 bases, leaving 10 bases between the germline ends. The germline V gene encodes CDR1 SNHLY and CDR2 FYNNEI. The CDR3 loop is CASKRSAEQYF. CDR3 bases: TGTGCCAGCAAAAGATCTGCCGAGCAGTACTTC.

The chain couples TRBV7-6 to TRBJ2-7; D may be TRBD2 (5 bases). Trimming removed 1 base at V and 2 bases at J, with 15 bases between. The germline gives CDR1 SGHVS, CDR2 FNYEAQ. There are 16 residues in the CDR3. CDR3 residues: CASSLEGPTRAYEQYF. The CDR3 DNA reads TGTGCCAGCAGCTTAGAAGGCCCTACGCGGGCCTACGAGCAGTACTTC.

CDR3 protein: CASSRDSPNEQFF. For the CDR3, the DNA is TGTGCCAGCAGCCGGGACTCGCCCAATGAGCAGTTCTTC. V is TRBV27 and J is TRBJ2-1, with D possibly TRBD2 on 6 matching bases. Trimming pared 6 bases from V and 6 bases from J, leaving 12 bases between. The CDR3 is 13 residues long. The germline CDR1 and CDR2 sequences are MNHEY and SMNVEV (reference sequence).

This chain connects TRBV29-1 to TRBJ2-1; TRBD2 might be the D (6 bases). V was cut by 3 bases and J by 7 bases, with 28 bases left in between. The CDR3 has 18 residues. Per germline, CDR1 SQVTM and CDR2 ANQGSEA. The CDR3 DNA is TGCAGCGTTGACGTCTTGAATCGGCTAGCGTCGAAGAGTAATGAGCAGTTCTTC. It translates to CSVDVLNRLASKSNEQFF.

This chain joins TRBV15 and TRBJ2-1; TRBD2 might be the D (6 bases). Trimming left V 6 bases short and J 0 bases short, with 24 bases between. Per germline, CDR1 LNHNV and CDR2 YYDKDF (reference sequence). The CDR3 has 19 residues. The CDR3 spells CATRRLAYRGKSSYNEQFF. CDR3 nucleotide sequence: TGTGCCACCAGGCGCCTGGCCTACCGGGGGAAGAGCTCCTACAATGAGCAGTTCTTC.

V is TRBV2 and J is TRBJ2-1; 11 bases agree with TRBD2. CDR1 is SNHLY, CDR2 FYNNEI, per germline. The junction had 5 bases not matched to a gene; V was cut back by 6 bases and J by 4 bases. The CDR3 extends over 15 amino acids. CDR3 protein: CASRAGLAAYNEQFF. In DNA form, the CDR3 reads TGTGCCAGCAGGGCGGGACTAGCGGCGTACAATGAGCAGTTCTTC.

V is TRBV4-2 and J is TRBJ1-1; TRBD1 is a possible D gene (5 bases). The CDR3 extends over 16 amino acids. The V gene's germline CDR1 is LGHNA and CDR2 YNFKEQ. V lost 0 bases and J 5 bases, leaving 16 bases between the germline ends. The CDR3, as DNA: TGTGCCAGCAGCCAAGAGGCGGGGCAGGTAGAAACTGAAGCTTTCTTT. Translated, it gives CASSQEAGQVETEAFF.

The J gene is TRBJ1-5, the V gene TRBV3-1 (or the pseudogene TRBV3-2); D remains unclear. Between the trimmed V and J ends, which lost 0 bases and 7 bases, there was a span of 7 bases. The CDR3 is 13 amino acids. Germline V CDR1 and CDR2: LGHDT, YNNKEL (reference sequence). The CDR3 DNA follows: TGTGCCAGCAGCCAAGATCAGGTCCAGCCCCAGCATTTT. Encoded protein: CASSQDQVQPQHF.

The chain joins TRBV2 to TRBJ1-6; no firm D call. Trimming shortened V by 3 bases and J by 5 bases, and 17 bases separated the two germline ends. CDR1 and CDR2 (germline): SNHLY, FYNNEI. This CDR3 comprises 17 residues. DNA for the CDR3: TGTGCCAGCAGTGAGGTATCCGGGTCTGAAAATAATTCACCCCTCCACTTT. It specifies CASSEVSGSENNSPLHF.

The chain has TRBV2 and TRBJ1-6; TRBD1 matches 9 bases. CDR1 and CDR2 from the germline V gene are SNHLY and FYNNEI. This CDR3 comprises 14 residues. The ends lost 6 bases at V and 8 bases at J; junction bases unmatched: 5. The CDR3 DNA reads as TGTGCCAGCAGCACGGGACAGGGTTATTCACCCCTCCACTTT. This sequence encodes CASSTGQGYSPLHF.

The genes are TRBV7-9 and TRBJ1-1; D call uncertain. V was pared by 5 bases and J by 2 bases, with 18 bases between. CDR1 SEHNR and CDR2 FQNEAQ come from the germline V gene (reference sequence). The length of the CDR3 is 16 residues. The CDR3 DNA reads as TGTGCCAGCAGCCAAGAACCCCCGGTCTCAAACACTGAAGCTTTCTTT. Translation gives CASSQEPPVSNTEAFF.